This TCR beta chain derives from a study of cytomegalovirus exposure and HLA in healthy donors. PCR amplification relied on 60 Vbeta primers (plus 13 Jbeta primers). Only in-frame clones appear in the TCRdb table, and some are missing; sequencing was by immunoSEQ multiplex PCR. The profile shows under 300,000 clones, about 80% of them singletons. The TCR was taken from a woman aged 60-75 years in good health and CMV-seropositive. Sequenced: PBMCs.

The CDR3 region is CASSPGQSSGNTIYF. The CDR3 DNA reads as TGTGCCAGCAGCCCGGGACAGAGCTCTGGAAACACCATATATTTT. V and J are TRBV25-1 and TRBJ1-3, with TRBD1 identical over 7 bases. Germline assignment: CDR1 MGHDK and CDR2 SYGVNS. The CDR3 loop spans 15 amino acids. After removal of 6 bases from V and 0 bases from J, the junction contained 5 bases not matched to a gene.